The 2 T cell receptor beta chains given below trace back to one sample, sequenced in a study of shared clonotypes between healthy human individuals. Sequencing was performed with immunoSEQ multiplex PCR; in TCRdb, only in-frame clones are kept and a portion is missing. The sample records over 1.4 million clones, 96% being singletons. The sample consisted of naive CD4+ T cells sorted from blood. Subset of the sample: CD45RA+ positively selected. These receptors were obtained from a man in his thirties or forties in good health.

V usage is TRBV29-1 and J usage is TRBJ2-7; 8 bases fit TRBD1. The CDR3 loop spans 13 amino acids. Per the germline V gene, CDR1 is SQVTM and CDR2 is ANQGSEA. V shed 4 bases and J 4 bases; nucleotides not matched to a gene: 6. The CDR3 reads CSVGGQEIYEQYF. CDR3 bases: TGCAGCGTTGGGGGACAGGAGATTTACGAGCAGTACTTC.

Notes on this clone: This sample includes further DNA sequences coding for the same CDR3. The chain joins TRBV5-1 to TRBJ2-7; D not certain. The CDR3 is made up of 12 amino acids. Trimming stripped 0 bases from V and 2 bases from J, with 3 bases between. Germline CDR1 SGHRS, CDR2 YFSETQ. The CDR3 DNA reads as TGCGCCAGCAGCTTGGGAGCCTACGAGCAGTACTTC. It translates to CASSLGAYEQYF.